These T cell receptor beta chains were read from a single sample in a study of graft-versus-host responses after intestinal transplantation. Produced via immunoSEQ multiplex PCR; TCRdb's table is partial and in-frame only. The table shows about 100,000 clones, with about 90% occurring only once. No antigen has been assigned to these receptors. The starting material was unstimulated CD4+ T cells sorted from spleen or lymph node cells, obtained before intestinal transplant. These TCRs come from a human donor who received an intestinal transplant. Both conserved end residues are trimmed from each CDR3. Clone size is given for some rows only: seen once, a few or many times, or a class if the clone is expanded.

TRBV10-1	TRBJ2-1	once	ASSDGGRGYEQF
TRBV9	TRBJ1-2	.	ASSVLGRGYT
TRBV7-3	TRBJ1-5	.	ASSLDRDRVSNQPQH
TRBV6-1	TRBJ1-3	.	ASSPEGGRNTIY
TRBV5-4	TRBJ2-5	few	ASSLGGGGETQY
TRBV10-3	TRBJ1-1	.	AISAGQNTEAF
TRBV7-9	TRBJ1-6	.	ASSLVASYNSPLH
TRBV5-1	TRBJ1-3	.	ASSKPDSSLSGNTIY
TRBV4-1	TRBJ2-1	.	ASSQNPASGDYNEQF
TRBV9	TRBJ2-3	.	ASSVALADTQY
TRBV11-2	TRBJ2-3	.	ASSTTISFRARDTQY
TRBV9	TRBJ2-6	.	ASSVEGGAGANVLT
TRBV5-1	TRBJ2-5	.	ASSPVLAGEGETQY
TRBV7-3	TRBJ2-5	.	ASSPQGGETQY
TRBV21-1	TRBJ2-3	.	ASSPGAGGGRDTQY
TRBV10-3	TRBJ2-3	.	AISPKGRLTDTQY
TRBV13	TRBJ2-7	.	ASSDAGWGGSYEQY
TRBV30	TRBJ2-7	.	AWAAGGTYEQY
TRBV4-1	TRBJ2-3	.	ASSQDLGTPGSTDTQY
TRBV5-1	TRBJ2-7	.	ASSLGLGGGEQY